This is a list of T cell receptor beta chains from one sample in a study of shared clonotypes between healthy human individuals. The assay was immunoSEQ multiplex PCR, and TCRdb's table has in-frame clones only and misses some. Of about 2.1 million clones in the sample, about 93% were seen once. Material for sequencing was naive CD8+ T cells from PBMCs. These receptors were obtained from a man between 18 and 35 years old in good health. Some clones in this sample may be carry-over from other donors' samples. CDR3s include the opening cysteine and the closing phenylalanine or tryptophan. A D gene is named only where the DNA matches it firmly. Clone sizes are given selectively: once, few, many, or a class where the clone is expanded.

CDR3 DNA,CDR3 protein,J gene,D gene,V gene,clone size
TGTGCCAGCAGTCCCGGGATGAGTGCGGACACTGAAGCTTTCTTT,CASSPGMSADTEAFF,TRBJ1-1,.,TRBV6-5,.
TGCGCCAGCACCCAGACTAGCGGGTACTCCTACAATGAGCAGTTCTTC,CASTQTSGYSYNEQFF,TRBJ2-1,TRBD2,TRBV10-2,.
TGTGCCAGCAGCTTAACCTCGGGGTCTGGAAACACCATATATTTT,CASSLTSGSGNTIYF,TRBJ1-3,.,TRBV7-3,.
TGTGCCAGTAGAGCCCGGGGACAGAACTATCAAGAGACCCAGTACTTC,CASRARGQNYQETQYF,TRBJ2-5,TRBD1,TRBV19,.
TGCGCCAGCAGAATACCGGGACAGGGGTGTGACATTGAAGCTTTCTTT,CASRIPGQGCDIEAFF,TRBJ1-1,TRBD1,TRBV10-1,.
TGTGCCAGCAGCTTGTGGGTAGGGGACTCGACCGGGGAGCTGTTTTTT,CASSLWVGDSTGELFF,TRBJ2-2,.,TRBV5-5,.
TGTGCCAGCAGTTTAGCACATAACACTAATGAAAAACTGTTTTTT,CASSLAHNTNEKLFF,TRBJ1-4,.,TRBV27,.
TGCGCCAGCAGTCACCTGGGACAGGGGACAAAGGGGAACACTGAAGCTTTCTTT,CASSHLGQGTKGNTEAFF,TRBJ1-1,TRBD1,TRBV23-1,.
TGTGCCAGCAGTTTCGCCGGGACTAGCGGCTACAATGAGCAGTTCTTC,CASSFAGTSGYNEQFF,TRBJ2-1,TRBD2,TRBV28,.
TGTGCCAGCAGTTTCCCGGCACAGACTGGGGCCAACGTCCTGACTTTC,CASSFPAQTGANVLTF,TRBJ2-6,.,TRBV28,.
TGTGCCAGCAGCCAGGACAGTAGCTACGAGCAGTACTTC,CASSQDSSYEQYF,TRBJ2-7,.,TRBV4-2,.
TGTGCCAGCAGTCCCCTCCTAGCGCGTTCCTACAATGAGCAGTTCTTC,CASSPLLARSYNEQFF,TRBJ2-1,.,TRBV28,.
TGTGCCAGCAGTTTCGGGACAGGGCTTTCCTACGAGCAGTACTTC,CASSFGTGLSYEQYF,TRBJ2-7,TRBD1,TRBV28,.
TGTGCCAGCAGCTTAGGAGGACAGGGGTCGGTCAAAGAGACCCAGTACTTC,CASSLGGQGSVKETQYF,TRBJ2-5,TRBD1,TRBV7-3,.
TGCAGCGTTGACTGGGGGACGGGCGAAAAACTGTTTTTT,CSVDWGTGEKLFF,TRBJ1-4,.,TRBV29-1,.
TGTGCCAGCAGCCCCCCTAGCTCTGGAAACACCATATATTTT,CASSPPSSGNTIYF,TRBJ1-3,.,TRBV28,.
TGTGCCTGGATCCCAGGGACTAGCGGGAGCCACGAGCAGTACTTC,CAWIPGTSGSHEQYF,TRBJ2-7,TRBD2,TRBV30,.
TGTGCCAGCAGCATACATAAGACAGGGTATGGAGATACGCAGTATTTT,CASSIHKTGYGDTQYF,TRBJ2-3,TRBD1,TRBV7-9,.
TGTGCCAGCAGCGTAGTTGGGGGCCCGAAAGCCGAGCAGTACTTC,CASSVVGGPKAEQYF,TRBJ2-7,.,TRBV9,.
TGTGCCAGCAGTGGACAGGGGGACTACTCCGCGGATCAGCCCCAGCATTTT,CASSGQGDYSADQPQHF,TRBJ1-5,TRBD1,TRBV2,.
TGTGCCAGCAGCCATGCCTTAGTGGCGGAGCAGTTCTTC,CASSHALVAEQFF,TRBJ2-1,.,TRBV9,.
TGTGCCAGCAGTACGCCCCAGTCCCGGGACAGCTTCAACTATGGCTACACCTTC,CASSTPQSRDSFNYGYTF,TRBJ1-2,TRBD1,TRBV28,.
TGTGCCAGCAGTGACTCCGGAGTAGCGGGAGGGGGCTACAATGAGCAGTTCTTC,CASSDSGVAGGGYNEQFF,TRBJ2-1,TRBD2,TRBV6-4,.
TGTGCCAGCAGTCCGAGACAGGGGGCGGGACAAACATTGGAGCAGTACTTC,CASSPRQGAGQTLEQYF,TRBJ2-7,TRBD1,TRBV27,.
TGCAGCGGGGGACAGTGGCCCTACGAGCAGTACTTC,CSGGQWPYEQYF,TRBJ2-7,TRBD1,TRBV29-1,.
TGTGCCAGCAGCAATTTCAATCAGCCCCAGCATTTT,CASSNFNQPQHF,TRBJ1-5,.,TRBV7-9,.
TGTGCCAGCATGATCTTGCGGGAGTTTACAGATACGCAGTATTTT,CASMILREFTDTQYF,TRBJ2-3,TRBD2,TRBV6-1,.
TGCGCCAGCAGCCAAGAACCGGGGCGTTTGAACACTGAAGCTTTCTTT,CASSQEPGRLNTEAFF,TRBJ1-1,.,TRBV4-1,.
TGTGCCAGCAGCTTAGGGAAGGGGTTAGTCAATGAGCAGTTCTTC,CASSLGKGLVNEQFF,TRBJ2-1,.,TRBV7-3,.
TGTGCCAGCAGCTTAGTGACAGGGTCCGCCTACGAGCAGTACTTC,CASSLVTGSAYEQYF,TRBJ2-7,TRBD1,TRBV7-2,.
TGTGCCAGCAGCCAAGAGAGCGGTAGCACAGATACGCAGTATTTT,CASSQESGSTDTQYF,TRBJ2-3,.,TRBV4-2,.
TGTGCCAGCTCTCTAGTTTTCCCCCCTCACTACGAGCAGTACTTC,CASSLVFPPHYEQYF,TRBJ2-7,.,TRBV27,.
TGTGCCATCAGTGACGTAGGGGGGGAGCTGTTTTTT,CAISDVGGELFF,TRBJ2-2,.,TRBV10-3,.
TGTGCCAGCAGACCCCGAGGCGGGACCTCCTACGAGCAGTACTTC,CASRPRGGTSYEQYF,TRBJ2-7,.,TRBV28,.
TGTGCCAGCAGCGCAAGGGGGCCGAACACCGGGGAGCTGTTTTTT,CASSARGPNTGELFF,TRBJ2-2,TRBD1,TRBV13,.
TGTGCCAGCAGTTTATGGGGGGTGTTTGGACAGGGAACTAACTATGGCTACACCTTC,CASSLWGVFGQGTNYGYTF,TRBJ1-2,TRBD1,TRBV28,.
TGTGCCAGCAGCCCGGGCAGCAATCAGCCCCAGCATTTT,CASSPGSNQPQHF,TRBJ1-5,.,TRBV7-3,.
TGTGCCAGCAGCGGGGGACTAGCGGGAGTCTACAATGAGCAGTTCTTC,CASSGGLAGVYNEQFF,TRBJ2-1,TRBD2,TRBV5-6,.
TGTGCCGCCAGTACAGGTCCCTACGAGCAGTACTTC,CAASTGPYEQYF,TRBJ2-7,.,TRBV28,.
TGTGCCAGCAGCGTAGGCGGGGGCTTCAATCAGCCCCAGCATTTT,CASSVGGGFNQPQHF,TRBJ1-5,.,TRBV9,once
TGTGCCAGCAGCTTGGAGACCCTGGAGGGCTATGGCTACACCTTC,CASSLETLEGYGYTF,TRBJ1-2,.,TRBV5-5,.
TGCGCCAGCAGCCAGTCCCCTTACCTGAACACTGAAGCTTTCTTT,CASSQSPYLNTEAFF,TRBJ1-1,.,TRBV4-3,.
TGTGCCAGCAGCTTGTGGACCGGGGAGCTGTTTTTT,CASSLWTGELFF,TRBJ2-2,.,TRBV11-3,.
TGTGCCAGCAGCCCCGACAGGGGCGAAGGAAACATTCAGTACTTC,CASSPDRGEGNIQYF,TRBJ2-4,TRBD1,TRBV7-4,.
TGTGCCTCGTTCGGGCAGTTTAGCAATCAGCCCCAGCATTTT,CASFGQFSNQPQHF,TRBJ1-5,.,TRBV19,.
TGTGCCAGCAGCTTGGGGGACGGACAGGGAATCTTTTTT,CASSLGDGQGIFF,TRBJ1-4,TRBD1,TRBV5-6,.
TGCGCCAGCAGCCAAGTTCCGGGACAGTCCTACGAGCAGTACTTC,CASSQVPGQSYEQYF,TRBJ2-7,TRBD1,TRBV4-1,.
TGTGCCAGTACCCTGGGGGCGGACACTGAAGCTTTCTTT,CASTLGADTEAFF,TRBJ1-1,.,TRBV28,.
TGCCAACTAGGGACAGGACATGCTTACACTGAAGCTTTCTTT,CQLGTGHAYTEAFF,TRBJ1-1,TRBD1,TRBV7-3,.
TGCGCCAGCAGCTTGGCCCAGAACACTGAAGCTTTCTTT,CASSLAQNTEAFF,TRBJ1-1,.,TRBV5-1,.
TGTGCCAGCAGCATACACAGGGGAGTCTCCTACGAGCAGTACTTC,CASSIHRGVSYEQYF,TRBJ2-7,TRBD1,TRBV14,.
TGTGCCAGCAGTTTATCACCCAGCTCTGGAAACACCATATATTTT,CASSLSPSSGNTIYF,TRBJ1-3,.,TRBV28,once
TGTGCCAGCTGCGACCGGGACAACTTAATTGAAAAACTGTTTTTT,CASCDRDNLIEKLFF,TRBJ1-4,.,TRBV18,.